Included here is one TCR beta chain sequence, with context. The sample originates from a study of blood T cell repertoires in COVID-19. Study at large: The samples span acute and convalescent COVID-19 from the United States, Italy and Spain. PBMCs, B-cell-depleted T cells, or T cells were the source of the cDNA or gDNA that made up the material.

Original processing methods: Amplification from reference gene primers served as the basis for estimated nucleated cell counts. Only in-frame clones appear in the TCRdb table, and some are missing; sequencing was by immunoSEQ multiplex PCR. Clone size and V and J calls were adopted from that table, with D and trimming inferred from the DNA. The sample has a few hundred thousand clones; more than 70% are singletons. V shed 5 bases and J 8 bases; nucleotides not matched to a gene: 13. The CDR3 spans 16 residues. CDR1 is LGHDT, CDR2 YNNKEL, per germline (reference sequence). The sequencing sample was made of peripheral blood. The sequence was obtained from a man older than 75 with acute or convalescent COVID-19. The J gene is TRBJ2-3, the V gene TRBV3-1 (or the pseudogene TRBV3-2); 10 bases agree with TRBD2. CDR3 residues: CASSFRSGRAVATQYF. The CDR3 nucleotides are TGTGCCAGCAGCTTTCGCAGCGGGAGGGCGGTCGCTACGCAGTATTTT.